This T cell receptor (beta chain) was sequenced in a study of T cells in Graves' hyperthyroidism and ophthalmopathy. Study as a whole: At the time of initial diagnosis and before any treatment, peripheral blood was collected.

Any patient presenting with uncontrolled infection, other autoimmune disease, pregnancy or lactation was left out. Study-wide findings and caveats: Among clonotypes expanded in thyroid above 0.001, most were also found in blood.

A note on this clonotype: Its antigen is undetermined.

The CDR3 consists of 15 residues. Looked up from germline, CDR1 is SGHTA and CDR2 is FQGTGA. V gave up 2 bases and J gave up 7 bases; unmatched junction bases: 3. The investigators amplified TCR beta CDR3 regions from RNA transcripts. HTBI primers were employed in a first-round RT-PCR of the TCR CDR3. One entry per CDR3 protein results from TCRdb running MiXCR on the multiplex PCR reads. The table includes 600,000 to 900,000 distinct CDR3 sequences, over 15% detected once. The sequence was obtained from a man aged 18 to 29 with Graves' hyperthyroidism. The J gene is TRBJ2-1, the V gene TRBV7-3, with TRBD2 matching 12 bases. Sequencing was carried out using blood. Here the CDR3 DNA reads TGTGCCAGCAGCTTACGGACTAGCGGGATGAATGAGCAGTTCTTC. Its translation is CASSLRTSGMNEQFF.